The 8 T cell receptor beta chains in this list originate from one sample, sequenced in a study of Graves' ophthalmopathy and Graves' hyperthyroidism. RNA transcripts provided the template for amplifying TCR beta CDR3 regions. The workflow started with a first-round RT-PCR run with HTBI primers and then moved on to a second-round multiplex PCR. TCRdb recomputed calls from the multiplex PCR reads with MiXCR, one row per CDR3 protein. Of more than 550,000 distinct CDR3 sequences in the sample, about 41% were seen once. Sequencing was carried out using peripheral blood. Receptors were obtained from an adult man with Graves' ophthalmopathy.

This clonotype was observed at least ten times. The chain carries TRBV9 and TRBJ2-5; 8 bases fit TRBD2. This CDR3 comprises 14 residues. Trimming at V came to 0 bases and at J to 5 bases, leaving 3 bases not matched to a gene. The germline V gene encodes CDR1 SGDLS and CDR2 YYNGEE. For the CDR3, the DNA is TGTGCCAGCAGCGTAGAACCGGGAGGGGAGACCCAGTACTTC. Amino acid sequence: CASSVEPGGETQYF.

About this clonotype: This may be a read error: a much more frequent sequence differs by one nucleotide. V is TRBV4-1 and J is TRBJ2-5; tentatively, D is TRBD1 (6 bases). Trimming left V 8 bases short and J 2 bases short, with 12 bases between. CDR1 is MGHRA, CDR2 YSYEKL, per germline. There are 13 residues in the CDR3. The CDR3 region has the DNA TGCGCCAGCGAATCTGGGACACAAGAGACCCAGTACTTC. This translates into CASESGTQETQYF.

The chain has TRBV18 and TRBJ2-5; 7 bases align to TRBD2. The germline gives CDR1 KGHSH, CDR2 LQKENI. This CDR3 contains 14 residues. The trim removed 0 bases at V and 5 bases at J, leaving 3 bases unmatched. The CDR3 region has the DNA TGTGCCAGCTCACCACCGGGAGGGATCGAGACCCAGTACTTC. Translated: CASSPPGGIETQYF.

V usage is TRBV29-1 and J usage is TRBJ1-3; D may be TRBD1 (5 bases). Deletions cut 2 bases from V and 8 bases from J, with 19 bases between. Germline loops: CDR1 SQVTM, CDR2 ANQGSEA. This CDR3 spans 15 amino acids. The CDR3 coding sequence is TGCAGCGTTGAACCGTACCGGGGCTATGGCTACACCATATATTTT. Translated, it gives CSVEPYRGYGYTIYF.

V is TRBV29-1 and J is TRBJ2-6, with D unresolved. The germline V gene has CDR1 SQVTM and CDR2 ANQGSEA. The CDR3 consists of 13 residues. Trimming took 5 bases from V and 4 from J, leaving 9 bases between them. The CDR3 sequence: CSVRSQGANVLTF. CDR3 nucleotide sequence: TGCAGCGTTCGATCACAGGGGGCCAACGTCCTGACTTTC.

The chain uses TRBV20-1 and TRBJ1-2, with D unclear. Germline CDR1 DFQATT, CDR2 SNEGSKA (reference sequence). The CDR3 length is 11 residues. V lost 8 bases and J lost 2, with 9 bases in between. In DNA form, the CDR3 reads TGCAGTTTAGAACAGAACTATGGCTACACCTTC. Translation: CSLEQNYGYTF.

Ten or more counts support this clonotype. The chain joins TRBV25-1 to TRBJ2-7; TRBD1 matches 7 bases. Per germline, CDR1 MGHDK and CDR2 SYGVNS. The CDR3 spans 13 residues. In nucleotides, the CDR3 is TGTGCGACCCTTGGGACAGCGAGCTACGAGCAGTACTTC. Translated, it gives CATLGTASYEQYF.

The gene calls are TRBV5-1 and TRBJ1-3; D not resolved. Trimming left V 6 bases short and J 4 bases short, with 11 bases between. The CDR3 covers 13 residues. From germline, CDR1 is SGHRS and CDR2 YFSETQ. The CDR3 nucleotides are TGCGCCAGCACCCAGCAGCCGGGAAACACCATATATTTT. This translates into CASTQQPGNTIYF. The entire variable domain, with the rest obtained from reference TRBV5-1 and TRBJ1-3, is as follows: KAGVTQTPRYLIKTRGQQVTLSCSPISGHRSVSWYQQTPGQGLQFLFEYFSETQRNKGNFPGRFSGRQFSNSRSEMNVSTLELGDSALYLCASTQQPGNTIYFGEGSWLTVV.